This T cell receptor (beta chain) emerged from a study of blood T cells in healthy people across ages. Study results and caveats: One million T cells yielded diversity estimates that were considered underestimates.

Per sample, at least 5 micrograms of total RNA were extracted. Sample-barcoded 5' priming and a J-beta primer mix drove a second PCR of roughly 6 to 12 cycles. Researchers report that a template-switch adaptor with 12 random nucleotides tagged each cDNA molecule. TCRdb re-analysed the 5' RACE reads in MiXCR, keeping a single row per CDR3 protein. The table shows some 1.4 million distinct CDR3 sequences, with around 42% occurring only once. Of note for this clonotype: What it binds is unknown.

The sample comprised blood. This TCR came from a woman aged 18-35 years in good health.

CDR3 sequence: CASSQDMGGSYTF. In DNA, the CDR3 is TGTGCCAGCAGCCAAGATATGGGGGGCAGCTACACCTTC. This chain links TRBV3-1 with TRBJ1-2; D possibly corresponds to TRBD1 (6 bases). With 0 bases removed from V and 9 bases from J, the gap between germline ends came to 11 bases. Germline CDR1 and CDR2: LGHDT and YNNKEL (reference sequence). CDR3 length equals 13 residues.